One and the same sample provided the 2 T cell receptor beta chains below, sequenced in a study of somatic mutations in cytotoxic T cells in rheumatoid arthritis. Sequencing used immunoSEQ multiplex PCR; TCRdb keeps in-frame clones, though not all of them. The repertoire consists of over 10,000 clones, with more than 75% occurring once and the leading ten covering roughly 13%. The material sequenced was CD8+ T cells sorted from blood. The receptors here all came from a man in his fifties in good health.

The chain links TRBV9 to TRBJ2-2; TRBD2 matches at 9 bases. This CDR3 is built from 15 residues. With 1 base clipped from V and 3 bases from J, the junction kept 1 base outside the gene matches. Germline V gives CDR1 SGDLS, CDR2 YYNGEE. CDR3 in amino acids: CASSVRTSDTGELFF. CDR3 DNA sequence: TGTGCCAGCAGCGTACGGACTAGCGACACCGGGGAGCTGTTTTTT.

V is TRBV18 and J is TRBJ2-1, with a weak D call TRBD1 (6 bases). This CDR3 is built from 12 residues. Germline CDR1 KGHSH, CDR2 LQKENI. The V and J ends lost 5 bases and 10 bases respectively, with 12 bases between them. The CDR3 DNA sequence: TGTGCCAGCTCAAGGGACACTTACGAGCAGTTCTTC. This translates into CASSRDTYEQFF.